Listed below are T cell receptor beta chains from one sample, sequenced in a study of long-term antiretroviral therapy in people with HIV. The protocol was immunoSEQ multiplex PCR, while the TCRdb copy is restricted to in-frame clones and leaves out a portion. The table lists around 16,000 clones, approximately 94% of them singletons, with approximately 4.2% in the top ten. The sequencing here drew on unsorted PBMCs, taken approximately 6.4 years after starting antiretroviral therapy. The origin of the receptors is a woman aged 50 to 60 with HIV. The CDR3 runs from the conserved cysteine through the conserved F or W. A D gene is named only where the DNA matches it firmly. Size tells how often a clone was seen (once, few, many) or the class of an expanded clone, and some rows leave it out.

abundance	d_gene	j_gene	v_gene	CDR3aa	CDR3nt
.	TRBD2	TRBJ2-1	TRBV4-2	CASSQDSGGYNEQFF	TGTGCCAGCAGCCAAGATAGCGGGGGATACAATGAGCAGTTCTTC
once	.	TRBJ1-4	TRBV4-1	CASSQDVSLNEKLFF	TGCGCCAGCAGCCAAGATGTAAGTCTGAATGAAAAACTGTTTTTT
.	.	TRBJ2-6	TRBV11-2	CASSLDTYQAGANVLTF	TGTGCCAGCAGCTTAGATACGTACCAGGCTGGGGCCAACGTCCTGACTTTC
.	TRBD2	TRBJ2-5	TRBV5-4	CASSSGGGPQETQYF	TGTGCCAGCAGCTCGGGGGGGGGACCCCAAGAGACCCAGTACTTC
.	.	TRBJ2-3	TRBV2	CASSEDPTGLTLTDTQYF	TGTGCCAGCAGTGAAGACCCTACGGGCCTCACCCTCACAGATACGCAGTATTTT
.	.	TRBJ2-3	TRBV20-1	CSAATDTQYF	TGCAGTGCTGCTACAGATACGCAGTATTTT
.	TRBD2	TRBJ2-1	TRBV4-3	CASSLIAGVTYNEQFF	TGCGCCAGCAGCCTAATAGCGGGAGTTACCTACAATGAGCAGTTCTTC
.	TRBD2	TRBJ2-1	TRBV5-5	CASSIGLELYNEQFF	TGTGCCAGCAGCATTGGACTAGAACTGTACAATGAGCAGTTCTTC
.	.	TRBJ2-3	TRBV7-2	CASSLDRAGSTDTQYF	TGTGCCAGCAGCTTAGATAGGGCAGGGAGCACAGATACGCAGTATTTT
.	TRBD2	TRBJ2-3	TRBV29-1	CSDLAGGTDTQYF	TGCAGCGACTTAGCGGGGGGCACAGATACGCAGTATTTT
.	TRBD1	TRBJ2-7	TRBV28	CASSLLSGQEYF	TGTGCCAGCAGTTTATTATCGGGACAGGAGTACTTC
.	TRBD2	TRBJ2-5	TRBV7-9	CASSLGLAWNF	TGTGCCAGCAGCTTGGGACTAGCGTGGAACTTC
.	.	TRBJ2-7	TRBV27	CASSILVGPREQYF	TGTGCCAGCAGCATACTAGTAGGGCCTCGGGAGCAGTACTTC